Listed below are T cell receptor beta chains from one sample, sequenced in a study of blood T cell repertoires in COVID-19. Sequenced by immunoSEQ multiplex PCR; TCRdb stores in-frame clones only, minus some. Seen here are about 480,000 clones, 70% to 90% observed once, and the top ten hold approximately 1.8%. The sample comprised PBMCs or T cells enriched from blood (not recorded which). These TCRs come from a woman between 35 and 50 years old who had recovered from COVID-19. Each CDR3 is given with its conserved first and last residue. Each record gives: J gene, clone size, D gene, V gene, CDR3 protein, CDR3 DNA. The D gene is left open where the match is weak. The size of a clone is reported for some rows only, either as once, few or many, or as a class for expanded clones.

>TRBJ1-5|.|.|TRBV6-2/TRBV6-3
CASSPVREYQPQHF
TGTGCCAGCAGCCCCGTGAGGGAATATCAGCCCCAGCATTTT
>TRBJ1-5|.|TRBD1|TRBV6-5
CASSSDRVYQPQHF
TGTGCCAGCAGTTCAGACAGGGTGTATCAGCCCCAGCATTTT
>TRBJ2-1|.|TRBD2|TRBV2
CASRLAGGGTPYNEQFF
TGTGCCAGCCGACTAGCGGGAGGGGGTACGCCCTACAATGAGCAGTTCTTC
>TRBJ2-1|.|.|TRBV7-6
CAGEEAKEQFF
TGTGCCGGAGAAGAGGCGAAGGAGCAGTTCTTC
>TRBJ2-2|.|TRBD2|TRBV7-2
CASSWGLAGGPTGELFF
TGTGCCAGCAGCTGGGGACTAGCGGGAGGGCCGACCGGGGAGCTGTTTTTT
>TRBJ1-1|.|.|TRBV12-3/TRBV12-4
CASSLGRGKAFF
TGTGCCAGCAGTCTGGGGCGGGGAAAAGCTTTCTTT
>TRBJ2-1|.|TRBD2|TRBV5-4
CASSLGLAGGDEQFF
TGTGCCAGCAGCTTGGGACTAGCGGGAGGCGATGAGCAGTTCTTC
>TRBJ1-5|.|TRBD1|TRBV7-8
CASTHGADRANQPQHF
TGTGCCAGCACACACGGGGCGGACAGGGCTAATCAGCCCCAGCATTTT
>TRBJ2-7|.|.|TRBV6-2/TRBV6-3
CASSYRPLGDYEQYF
TGTGCCAGCAGTTACCGCCCTTTGGGCGACTACGAGCAGTACTTC
>TRBJ1-3|few|TRBD1|TRBV4-1
CASSRTGTGYLSGNTIYF
TGCGCCAGCAGCCGAACCGGGACAGGGTACTTATCTGGAAACACCATATATTTT